This T cell receptor (beta chain) derives from a study of T-cell reconstitution after alpha-beta-depleted transplantation in children. TCRbeta library construction was performed incorporating unique molecular identifiers. TCRdb ran MiXCR on the PCR reads and lists one entry per CDR3 protein. The sample records about 240,000 distinct CDR3 sequences, about 12% being singletons. This CDR3 is 13 amino acids long. Trimming pared 6 bases from V and 5 bases from J, leaving 14 bases between. Germline V gene lookup returns CDR1 MDHEN and CDR2 SYDVKM. The V and J genes are TRBV28 and TRBJ2-7; perhaps TRBD1 as D (6 bases). The sample was PBMCs from the stem cell graft donor, taken from the stem cell graft. This TCR came from a human donor who donated a stem cell graft to a child with acute lymphoblastic leukemia. Here the CDR3 DNA reads TGTGCCAGCAGGGGGGCAGGGGTCAACGAGCAGTACTTC. It translates to CASRGAGVNEQYF.